This T cell receptor beta chain stems from a study of blood T cell repertoires in COVID-19. About the study: COVID-19 samples from acute and convalescent phases originated in the United States, Italy and Spain. Nucleic acid was either cDNA or gDNA, and it came from T cells, B-cell-depleted T cells, or PBMCs.

Authors' data handling: Counts of nucleated cells, estimated from reference gene primer amplification, were obtained. Generated by immunoSEQ multiplex PCR, the TCRdb table keeps only in-frame clones and is missing some. V and J calls and clone size are given by that table; D and trimming were obtained from the DNA. The sample includes around 200,000 clones, approximately 78% seen only once; the top ten take 10%. This CDR3 comprises 17 residues. The germline V and J ends were trimmed by 2 bases and 0 bases, with 14 bases remaining between them. Germline CDR1 reads MDHEN; CDR2 reads SYDVKM. Sample: peripheral blood. The receptor was derived from a woman of 80 years or more with acute or convalescent COVID-19. V usage is TRBV28 and J usage is TRBJ1-5; tentatively, D is TRBD1 (5 bases). The CDR3 sequence: CASSLVTENYSNQPQHF. The CDR3, as DNA: TGTGCCAGCAGTTTAGTGACAGAGAATTATAGCAATCAGCCCCAGCATTTT.